The entry below describes one T cell receptor (beta chain). The antigen is unknown. This CDR3 is built from 15 residues. Losses at the gene ends were 8 bases for V and 0 bases for J; bases not matched to a gene: 12. Germline-derived CDR1 and CDR2 are DFQATT and SNEGSKA (reference sequence). The sample originates from a study of tumor and adjacent non-tumor tissue in lung cancer. Study-wide context: The patients, about nine men and 4 to 6 women, were 31 to 76 with stage I to III disease. On average, productive TCRbeta reads reached some 4.4 million per sample. Study-level findings and limits: Top 100 clones took a larger repertoire share in normal lung.

A modified ARM-PCR protocol with three rounds of nested PCR amplified TCRbeta. TCRdb called the multiplex PCR reads again in MiXCR, with one record for every CDR3 protein. There are just over 200,000 distinct CDR3 sequences in the sample; 71% occur only once, and approximately 25% lies in the top ten. No cell sorting was done before RNA was extracted from the tissue. Newly diagnosed lung cancer patients had thoracic surgery in China, August–late 2014, without prior chemotherapy. This TCR was sampled from a man in his fifties or sixties with non-small cell lung cancer. The chain recombines TRBV20-1 with TRBJ2-7; 8 nucleotides align to TRBD1. Sequencing was performed on lung tumor tissue. The CDR3 is CSTPSTGANSYEQYF. CDR3 nucleotides: TGCAGTACTCCCTCGACAGGGGCGAACTCCTACGAGCAGTACTTC.